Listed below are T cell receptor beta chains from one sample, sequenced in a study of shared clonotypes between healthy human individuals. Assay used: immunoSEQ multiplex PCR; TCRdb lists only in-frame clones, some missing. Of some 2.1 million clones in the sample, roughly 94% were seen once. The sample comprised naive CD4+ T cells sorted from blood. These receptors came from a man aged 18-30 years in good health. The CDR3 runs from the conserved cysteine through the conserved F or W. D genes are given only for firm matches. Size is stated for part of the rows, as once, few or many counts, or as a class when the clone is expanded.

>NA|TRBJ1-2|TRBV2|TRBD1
CASRVTGNYGYTF
TGTGCCAGCAGGGTGACAGGGAACTATGGCTACACCTTC
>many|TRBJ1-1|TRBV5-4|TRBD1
CASSWGQYNTEAFF
TGTGCCAGCAGCTGGGGACAGTATAACACTGAAGCTTTCTTT
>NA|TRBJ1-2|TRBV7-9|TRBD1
CASSFGQGTGGYTF
TGTGCCAGCAGCTTCGGACAGGGGACGGGTGGCTACACCTTC
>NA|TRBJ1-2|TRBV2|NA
CASSEVQNYGYTF
TGTGCCAGCAGTGAAGTGCAGAACTATGGCTACACCTTC
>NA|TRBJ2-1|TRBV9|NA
CASSPGTWSYNEQFF
TGTGCCAGCAGCCCGGGGACTTGGAGCTACAATGAGCAGTTCTTC
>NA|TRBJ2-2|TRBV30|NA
CAWSEAGELFF
TGTGCCTGGAGTGAAGCCGGGGAGCTGTTTTTT
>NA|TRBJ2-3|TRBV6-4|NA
CASSDGHRTDTQYF
TGTGCCAGCAGTGACGGGCACCGCACAGATACGCAGTATTTT
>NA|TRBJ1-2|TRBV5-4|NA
CASSPNPAYGYTF
TGTGCCAGCAGCCCTAATCCCGCCTATGGCTACACCTTC
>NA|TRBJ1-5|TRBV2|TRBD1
CASSEQGTGNQPQHF
TGTGCCAGCAGCGAACAGGGGACAGGCAATCAGCCCCAGCATTTT
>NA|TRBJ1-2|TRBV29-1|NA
CSVEEGGGYTF
TGCAGCGTTGAAGAGGGGGGTGGCTACACCTTC
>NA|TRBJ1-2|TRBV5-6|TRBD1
CASSPEQGMKGYGYTF
TGTGCCAGCAGCCCTGAACAGGGGATGAAGGGCTATGGCTACACCTTC
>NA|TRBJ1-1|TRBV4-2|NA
CASSQDTKKNTEAFF
TGTGCCAGCAGCCAAGATACGAAAAAGAACACTGAAGCTTTCTTT
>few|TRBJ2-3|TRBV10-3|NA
CAISDWGEAQRNTQYF
TGTGCCATCAGTGATTGGGGGGAAGCACAAAGAAATACGCAGTATTTT
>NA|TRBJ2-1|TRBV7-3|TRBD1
CASSLTVLTGTYNEQFF
TGTGCCAGCAGCTTAACGGTCCTGACAGGGACCTACAATGAGCAGTTCTTC
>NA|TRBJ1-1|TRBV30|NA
CAWKAGRDTEAFF
TGTGCCTGGAAGGCGGGGAGGGACACTGAAGCTTTCTTT
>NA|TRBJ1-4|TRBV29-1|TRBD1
CSVAGGNEKLFF
TGCAGCGTTGCAGGGGGGAATGAAAAACTGTTTTTT
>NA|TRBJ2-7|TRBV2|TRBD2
CASSPGGGTYEQYF
TGTGCCAGCAGTCCGGGCGGGGGAACCTACGAGCAGTACTTC
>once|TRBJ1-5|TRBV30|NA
CAWTLGRFNQPQHF
TGTGCCTGGACTCTAGGACGGTTCAATCAGCCCCAGCATTTT
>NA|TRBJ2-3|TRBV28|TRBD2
CASSSPSGGSSNEDTQYF
TGTGCCAGCAGTTCTCCTAGCGGGGGGTCCTCCAATGAAGATACGCAGTATTTT
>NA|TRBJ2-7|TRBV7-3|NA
CASSLRKGPSYEQYF
TGTGCCAGCAGCTTAAGGAAAGGCCCCTCCTACGAGCAGTACTTC
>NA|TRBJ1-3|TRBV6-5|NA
CASSYSVQTPGNTIYF
TGTGCCAGCAGTTACTCGGTCCAGACCCCTGGAAACACCATATATTTT
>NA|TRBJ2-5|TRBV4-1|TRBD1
CASSRGQQETQYF
TGCGCCAGCAGCCGGGGACAGCAAGAGACCCAGTACTTC
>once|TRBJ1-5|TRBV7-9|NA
CASSQDGGSEQPQHF
TGTGCCAGCAGCCAAGACGGGGGATCGGAGCAGCCCCAGCATTTT
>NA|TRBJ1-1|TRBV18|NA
CASSPQGNTEAFF
TGTGCCAGCTCACCTCAAGGGAACACTGAAGCTTTCTTT
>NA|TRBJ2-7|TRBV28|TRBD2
CASSPLGGGISYEQYF
TGTGCCAGCAGCCCTTTGGGCGGGGGGATATCCTACGAGCAGTACTTC
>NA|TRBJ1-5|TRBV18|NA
CASSQGVGFSNQPQHF
TGTGCCAGCTCGCAGGGTGTAGGGTTTAGCAATCAGCCCCAGCATTTT
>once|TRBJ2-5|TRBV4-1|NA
CASSQVTSGLAETQYF
TGCGCCAGCAGCCAAGTAACGTCGGGGCTAGCGGAGACCCAGTACTTC
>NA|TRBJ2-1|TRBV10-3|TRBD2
CAISDLGNSGDNEQFF
TGTGCCATCAGTGACTTGGGGAATAGCGGGGATAATGAGCAGTTCTTC
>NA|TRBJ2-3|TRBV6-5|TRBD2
CASSRLAGVGVTQYF
TGTGCCAGCAGTCGACTAGCGGGAGTGGGAGTTACGCAGTATTTT
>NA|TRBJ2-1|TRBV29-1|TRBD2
CSVSGGAREQFF
TGCAGCGTCAGCGGGGGGGCGAGGGAGCAGTTCTTC
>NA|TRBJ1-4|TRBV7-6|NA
CASSLKIRVSWEKLFF
TGTGCCAGCAGCTTAAAAATCAGGGTATCGTGGGAAAAACTGTTTTTT
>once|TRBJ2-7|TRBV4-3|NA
CASTPGLGGSYEQYF
TGCGCCAGCACTCCAGGTCTCGGCGGTTCCTACGAGCAGTACTTC
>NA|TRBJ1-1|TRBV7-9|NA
CASSSSSGNRMNTEAFF
TGTGCCAGCAGCTCTAGCTCTGGGAACAGAATGAACACTGAAGCTTTCTTT
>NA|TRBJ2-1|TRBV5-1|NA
CASSLPGLYNEQFF
TGCGCCAGCAGCTTGCCAGGGCTCTACAATGAGCAGTTCTTC
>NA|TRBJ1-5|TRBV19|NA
CATSLSWDGSNQPQHF
TGTGCCACCTCACTATCATGGGACGGGAGCAATCAGCCCCAGCATTTT
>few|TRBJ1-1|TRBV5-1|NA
CASSLVGGNTEAFF
TGCGCCAGCAGCTTGGTCGGGGGGAACACTGAAGCTTTCTTT
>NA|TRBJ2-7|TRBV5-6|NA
CASSRGGKAYEQYF
TGTGCCAGCAGTAGGGGGGGAAAGGCCTACGAGCAGTACTTC
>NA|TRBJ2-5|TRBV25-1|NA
CASSKTGRETQYF
TGTGCCAGCAGTAAAACGGGGAGAGAGACCCAGTACTTC
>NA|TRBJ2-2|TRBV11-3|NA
CASSQAGGQYTGELFF
TGTGCCAGCAGCCAAGCCGGGGGGCAGTACACCGGGGAGCTGTTTTTT
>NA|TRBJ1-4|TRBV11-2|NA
CASSLDHNYMYEKLFF
TGTGCCAGCAGCTTAGACCACAATTATATGTATGAAAAACTGTTTTTT
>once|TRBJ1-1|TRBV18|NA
CASSPPAGVVTEAFF
TGTGCCAGCTCACCACCGGCCGGGGTGGTGACTGAAGCTTTCTTT
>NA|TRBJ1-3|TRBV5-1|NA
CASSPTGEGNTIYF
TGCGCCAGCAGCCCGACGGGGGAGGGAAACACCATATATTTT
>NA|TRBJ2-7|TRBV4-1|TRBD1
CASSQSGTGGYEQYF
TGCGCCAGCAGCCAGTCCGGGACAGGAGGCTACGAGCAGTACTTC
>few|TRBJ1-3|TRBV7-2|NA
CASSFLSSGNTIYF
TGTGCCAGCAGCTTCTTGAGCTCTGGAAACACCATATATTTT
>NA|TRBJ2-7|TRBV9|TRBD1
CASSVTRDSLLYEQYF
TGTGCCAGCAGCGTAACCCGGGACAGCCTGCTCTACGAGCAGTACTTC
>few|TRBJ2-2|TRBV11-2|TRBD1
CASSVEGTGNTGELFF
TGTGCCAGCAGCGTCGAGGGGACAGGGAACACCGGGGAGCTGTTTTTT
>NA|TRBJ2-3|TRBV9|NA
CASSVGEDTQYF
TGTGCCAGCAGCGTAGGAGAGGATACGCAGTATTTT
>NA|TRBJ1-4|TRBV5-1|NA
CASSLGGATNEKLFF
TGCGCCAGCAGCTTGGGGGGAGCAACTAATGAAAAACTGTTTTTT
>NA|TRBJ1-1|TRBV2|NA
CASSRRQVEAFF
TGTGCCAGCAGCCGCCGACAAGTTGAAGCTTTCTTT
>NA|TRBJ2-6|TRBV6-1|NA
CASSEGDGSPSGANVLTF
TGTGCCAGCAGTGAAGGGGACGGAAGCCCCTCTGGGGCCAACGTCCTGACTTTC
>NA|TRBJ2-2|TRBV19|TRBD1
CASSTTGGATGELFF
TGTGCCAGTAGTACGACAGGGGGCGCGACCGGGGAGCTGTTTTTT
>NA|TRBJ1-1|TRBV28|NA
CASSLNRGEAFF
TGTGCCAGCAGTCTCAATCGGGGTGAAGCTTTCTTT
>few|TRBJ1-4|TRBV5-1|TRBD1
CASSLDRGNEKLFF
TGCGCCAGCAGCTTGGACAGGGGTAATGAAAAACTGTTTTTT
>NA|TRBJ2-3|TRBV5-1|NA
CASSLVGSGPADTQYF
TGCGCCAGCAGCTTGGTCGGCAGCGGGCCCGCAGATACGCAGTATTTT